A selection of T cell receptor beta chains follows, all from one sample in a study of blood T cell repertoires in COVID-19. The protocol was immunoSEQ multiplex PCR, while the TCRdb copy is restricted to in-frame clones and leaves out a portion. Seen here are more than 85,000 clones, around 84% observed once, and the top ten hold around 25%. Input material: peripheral blood. These receptor sequences come from a man aged 55 to 70 with acute or convalescent COVID-19. Both conserved end residues are part of each CDR3. The order of the fields is CDR3 DNA, CDR3 protein, clone size, D gene, V gene, J gene. The D gene is left open where the match is weak. Rows may omit the clone size; those that give it use once, few, many or a size class.

CDR3 DNA: TGCAGCGTTGGCGGGGTGACCTACGAGCAGTACTTC
CDR3 protein: CSVGGVTYEQYF
clone size: few
D gene: .
V gene: TRBV29-1
J gene: TRBJ2-7

CDR3 DNA: TGTGCCAGCAGTAGGACAGGGGACTCGGACTACACCTTC
CDR3 protein: CASSRTGDSDYTF
clone size: .
D gene: TRBD1
V gene: TRBV2
J gene: TRBJ1-2

CDR3 DNA: TGTGCCAGCAGCTTAGGAACTCACAATGAGCAGTTCTTC
CDR3 protein: CASSLGTHNEQFF
clone size: .
D gene: .
V gene: TRBV7-9
J gene: TRBJ2-1

CDR3 DNA: TGTGCCAGCAGTCCTGACTTGGCGGGGAACACTGAAGCTTTCTTT
CDR3 protein: CASSPDLAGNTEAFF
clone size: .
D gene: .
V gene: TRBV28
J gene: TRBJ1-1

CDR3 DNA: TGTGCCAGCAGCTTTACGACAGGGGACTATGGCTACACCTTC
CDR3 protein: CASSFTTGDYGYTF
clone size: .
D gene: TRBD1
V gene: TRBV7-2
J gene: TRBJ1-2

CDR3 DNA: TGTGCCAGCAGCTTAGGCAGGGTCTACGAGCAGTACTTC
CDR3 protein: CASSLGRVYEQYF
clone size: once
D gene: .
V gene: TRBV11-2
J gene: TRBJ2-7

CDR3 DNA: TGTGCCAGCAGTTCAGACGGGGAGCTGTTTTTT
CDR3 protein: CASSSDGELFF
clone size: once
D gene: .
V gene: TRBV28
J gene: TRBJ2-2

CDR3 DNA: TGTGCCAGCAGCTCTTCCGGGTCCAGAGAGACCCAGTACTTC
CDR3 protein: CASSSSGSRETQYF
clone size: .
D gene: .
V gene: TRBV5-6
J gene: TRBJ2-5

CDR3 DNA: TGTGCCAGCAGCCAAGTATTAGGACAGGGGTTCCGAGAGACCCAGTACTTC
CDR3 protein: CASSQVLGQGFRETQYF
clone size: .
D gene: TRBD1
V gene: TRBV3-1/TRBV3-2
J gene: TRBJ2-5

CDR3 DNA: TGTGCCAGCAACTCCCCGGGACAGGGGGCTCAGCCCCAGCATTTT
CDR3 protein: CASNSPGQGAQPQHF
clone size: .
D gene: TRBD1
V gene: TRBV28
J gene: TRBJ1-5

CDR3 DNA: TGTGCCAGCAGCCCACGGTCCGCCGTACCGTACGAGCAGTACTTC
CDR3 protein: CASSPRSAVPYEQYF
clone size: .
D gene: .
V gene: TRBV11-2
J gene: TRBJ2-7